Reported below is one T cell receptor beta chain. The data belong to a study of blood T cell repertoires in COVID-19. V gave up 1 base and J gave up 1 base, with 10 bases separating them. The CDR3 runs 15 residues. CDR1 LNHDA and CDR2 SQIVND come from the germline V gene (reference sequence). This table comes from immunoSEQ multiplex PCR, and its TCRdb copy is limited to in-frame clones, with some not included. The sample holds approximately 340,000 clones; approximately 89% are singletons and the top ten take about 0.78%. Residents of about two dozen US areas, aged 18 to 89 years, made up the participants.

This chain links TRBV19 with TRBJ2-5; D unclear. This receptor was taken from a woman aged 40 to 50 who had been exposed to COVID-19. Material: PBMCs or T cells enriched from blood (not recorded which). The CDR3 bases are TGTGCCAGTAGTATAGTGGGCAGGTCCCAAGAGACCCAGTACTTC. Its protein is CASSIVGRSQETQYF.